The clone carrying this T cell receptor (beta chain) has at least ten counts. TCRdb ran MiXCR on the RT-PCR reads and lists one entry per CDR3 protein. The sample includes hundreds of thousands of distinct CDR3 sequences, more than 13% seen only once; the top ten take 3.6%. Germline CDR1 is SGHRS and CDR2 is YFSETQ. This CDR3 comprises 15 residues. V shed 4 bases and J shed 4 bases, with 17 bases lying between them. This receptor was obtained from a female donor in good health, serving as a healthy control. Sequencing was carried out using memory CD4+ T cells from blood. The chain uses TRBV5-1 and TRBJ1-2; TRBD1 might be the D (5 bases). The DNA for the CDR3 is TGCGCCAGCAGCCCCGGGGACGGCGGGGGCTATGGCTACACCTTC. Protein: CASSPGDGGGYGYTF.